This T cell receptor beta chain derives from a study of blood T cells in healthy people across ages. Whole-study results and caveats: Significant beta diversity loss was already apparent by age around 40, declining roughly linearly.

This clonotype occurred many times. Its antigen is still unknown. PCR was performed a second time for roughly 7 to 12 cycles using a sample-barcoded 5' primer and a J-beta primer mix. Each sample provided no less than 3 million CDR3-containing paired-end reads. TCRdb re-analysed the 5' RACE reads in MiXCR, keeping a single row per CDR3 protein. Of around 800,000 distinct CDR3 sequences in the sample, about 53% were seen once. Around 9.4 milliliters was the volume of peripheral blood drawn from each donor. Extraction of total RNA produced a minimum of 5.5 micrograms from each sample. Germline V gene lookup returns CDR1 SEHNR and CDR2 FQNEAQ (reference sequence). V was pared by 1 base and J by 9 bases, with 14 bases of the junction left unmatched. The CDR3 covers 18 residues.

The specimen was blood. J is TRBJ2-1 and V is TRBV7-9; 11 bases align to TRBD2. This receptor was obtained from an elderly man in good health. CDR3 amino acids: CASSLGGGGTSGSSEQFF. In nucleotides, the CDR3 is TGTGCCAGCAGCTTAGGGGGAGGGGGGACTAGCGGTTCCAGTGAGCAGTTCTTC. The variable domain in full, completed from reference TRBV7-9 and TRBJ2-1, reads DTGVSQNPRHKITKRGQNVTFRCDPISEHNRLYWYRQTLGQGPEFLTYFQNEAQLEKSRLLSDRFSAERPKGSFSTLEIQRTEQGDSAMYLCASSLGGGGTSGSSEQFFGPGTRLTVL.